The clone carrying this T cell receptor beta chain was counted ten times or more. Its antigen is as yet unknown. The study collected blood at first hyperthyroidism diagnosis, before any ophthalmopathy symptoms arose. The sample originates from a study of T cells in Graves' hyperthyroidism and ophthalmopathy. Study results and caveats: Ophthalmopathy prediction by the model preceded onset by a median about 6.8 months. Classification by a 13 V-J model distinguished ophthalmopathy from stable hyperthyroidism.

The TCR beta CDR3 regions underwent amplification using RNA transcripts as the source. The HTBI primer set served for first-round RT-PCR of the TCR CDR3. TCRdb fed the multiplex PCR reads into MiXCR, producing one record per CDR3 protein. Here the sample spans hundreds of thousands of distinct CDR3 sequences, around 19% being singletons. The ends lost 4 bases at V and 1 base at J; junction bases unmatched: 8. The CDR3 has 16 residues. CDR1 is SNHLY, CDR2 FYNNEI, per germline. Material: blood. The clonotype comes from a woman aged 50 to 65 with Graves' hyperthyroidism that later progressed to Graves' ophthalmopathy. The rearrangement uses TRBV2 and TRBJ2-7; 9 bases map to TRBD1. CDR3 amino acids: CASSVDGDRVSYEQYF. The DNA for the CDR3 is TGTGCCAGCAGTGTTGACGGGGACAGGGTATCCTACGAGCAGTACTTC.